Described below is a single T cell receptor beta chain sequence and its context. Antigen specificity is unknown. These data originate in a study of shared clonotypes between healthy human individuals. The study, taken as a whole, reports: Expectations were that clonotype sharing among donors would be affected by sequencing depth. Naive subsets generally exceeded memory subsets in estimated richness. In several donors, roughly 5.2% of naive CD4 clonotypes appeared in common.

The V gene's germline CDR1 is MGHRA and CDR2 YSYEKL. This CDR3 spans 14 amino acids. An approximately 220 ng quantity of DNA, tens of thousands of T cell genomes, went into the sorted-subset replicate PCRs. Here immunoSEQ multiplex PCR was the method, and the copy in TCRdb shows in-frame clones only, minus some. Among 900,000 to 1,200,000 clones listed, 75% to 80% were seen once. The chain joins TRBV4-1 to TRBJ2-5; D possibly corresponds to TRBD2 (5 bases). Judging by the DNA end, TRBJ2-7 fits better; the J call may be wrong. The receptor comes from a man aged 18 to 29 in good health. Some clones in this sample may be carry-over from other donors' samples. Input material: memory CD4+ T cells from PBMCs. Subset denoted: CD45RA-negative fraction. DNA for the CDR3: TGCGCCAGCAGCCAGGGAGTCCTCTCCTACGAGCAGTACTTC. Protein product: CASSQGVLSYEQYF.